This TCR beta chain was sequenced for a study of T-cell reconstitution after alpha-beta-depleted transplantation in children. Study-wide points: The origin of high day-60 TCRbeta diversity in some patients lay in surviving recipient T cells and thymic progenitors. At one year after transplant, newly produced T cells mostly accounted for T-cell counts and diversity.

This clonotype was recorded many times. What it binds is not known. Unique molecular identifiers were incorporated during preparation of the TCRbeta library. TCRdb ran MiXCR on the PCR reads and lists one entry per CDR3 protein. The profile shows around 94,000 distinct CDR3 sequences, around 6% of them singletons. This CDR3 spans 15 amino acids. The germline V gene has CDR1 MGHRA and CDR2 YSYEKL. The ends were cut back, 1 base at V and 2 bases at J, with 12 bases in the middle. This sequence was found in a female patient aged 2-9 years who had a stem cell transplant for Fanconi anemia, so the T cells may come from the graft donor. The genes are TRBV4-1 and TRBJ2-7; either TRBD1 or TRBD2 may supply D (6 bases each). Sequencing used PBMCs, mostly from graft donor cells, obtained 60 days after TCRalphabeta/CD19-depleted stem cell transplant. CDR3 residues: CASSQGWGATYEQYF. DNA of the CDR3: TGCGCCAGCAGCCAAGGATGGGGGGCGACCTACGAGCAGTACTTC.